A selection of T cell receptor beta chains follows, all from one sample in a study of blood T cells in healthy people across ages. TCRdb re-called the 5' RACE reads with MiXCR, one entry per CDR3 protein. The sample has about 720,000 distinct CDR3 sequences, roughly 20% seen once. The sample consisted of blood. Receptors were obtained from a man aged 70 or older in good health. Both conserved end residues are part of each CDR3. Fields, in order: CDR3 DNA, CDR3 protein, CDR3 length, clone size, V gene, D gene, J gene. The D gene is left open where the match is weak. Not all rows give a size; the values are once, few, many and, for expanded clones, a class.

CDR3 DNA: TGTGCCAGCTCACCACTGGGACAGACGTCGGACATTCAGTACTTC
CDR3 protein: CASSPLGQTSDIQYF
CDR3 length: 15
clone size: -
V gene: TRBV18
D gene: TRBD1
J gene: TRBJ2-4

CDR3 DNA: TGTGCCAGCACCCAGGGACAGGGTTATGGCTACACCTTC
CDR3 protein: CASTQGQGYGYTF
CDR3 length: 13
clone size: -
V gene: TRBV12-3/TRBV12-4
D gene: TRBD1
J gene: TRBJ1-2

CDR3 DNA: TGCAGCGTTGAACATTTTCTAGCGGGGAGGAATGAGCAGTTCTTC
CDR3 protein: CSVEHFLAGRNEQFF
CDR3 length: 15
clone size: -
V gene: TRBV29-1
D gene: TRBD2
J gene: TRBJ2-1

CDR3 DNA: TGTGCCAGCAGTTCTGGTAGCGGGTCAAGCACAGATACGCAGTATTTT
CDR3 protein: CASSSGSGSSTDTQYF
CDR3 length: 16
clone size: -
V gene: TRBV6-5
D gene: TRBD2
J gene: TRBJ2-3

CDR3 DNA: TGTGCCAGCAGCTTGGGACTATTAGGGTCCCAAGAGACCCAGTACTTC
CDR3 protein: CASSLGLLGSQETQYF
CDR3 length: 16
clone size: -
V gene: TRBV5-4
D gene: -
J gene: TRBJ2-5

CDR3 DNA: TGCAGTGCTAGAGATTTGCGGCGGGAAGGTTTTAACATTCAGTACTTC
CDR3 protein: CSARDLRREGFNIQYF
CDR3 length: 16
clone size: few
V gene: TRBV20-1
D gene: -
J gene: TRBJ2-4

CDR3 DNA: TGTGCCAGCAGCTTCAGGGACAGTCGTGAAAAACTGTTTTTT
CDR3 protein: CASSFRDSREKLFF
CDR3 length: 14
clone size: few
V gene: TRBV13
D gene: TRBD1
J gene: TRBJ1-4

CDR3 DNA: TGTGCCAGCTCACCCCGGACAGGGGCCTCACAAGAGACCCAGTACTTC
CDR3 protein: CASSPRTGASQETQYF
CDR3 length: 16
clone size: -
V gene: TRBV18
D gene: TRBD1
J gene: TRBJ2-5

CDR3 DNA: TGTGCCACCAGCGGAAGAGATACGCAGTATTTT
CDR3 protein: CATSGRDTQYF
CDR3 length: 11
clone size: -
V gene: TRBV24-1
D gene: -
J gene: TRBJ2-3

CDR3 DNA: TGTGCCAGCTCCTGGGGGTCACGGCAGCCCCAGCATTTT
CDR3 protein: CASSWGSRQPQHF
CDR3 length: 13
clone size: -
V gene: TRBV25-1
D gene: -
J gene: TRBJ1-5

CDR3 DNA: TGCAGCGTTGGGCAGGGGGAGCCAGAGACCCAGTACTTC
CDR3 protein: CSVGQGEPETQYF
CDR3 length: 13
clone size: -
V gene: TRBV29-1
D gene: TRBD1
J gene: TRBJ2-5

CDR3 DNA: TGCAGTGCTACCCCTGGGGCAGCAGTAGATCAGCCCCAGCATTTT
CDR3 protein: CSATPGAAVDQPQHF
CDR3 length: 15
clone size: -
V gene: TRBV20-1
D gene: -
J gene: TRBJ1-5

CDR3 DNA: TGTGCCAGCAGCCCTCGAGAGGGGGCGGGTCAGCCCCAGCATTTT
CDR3 protein: CASSPREGAGQPQHF
CDR3 length: 15
clone size: few
V gene: TRBV3-1
D gene: TRBD1
J gene: TRBJ1-5

CDR3 DNA: TGCGCCAGCAGCTTGGATGGGGCTGGCACTGAAGCTTTCTTT
CDR3 protein: CASSLDGAGTEAFF
CDR3 length: 14
clone size: -
V gene: TRBV5-1
D gene: -
J gene: TRBJ1-1

CDR3 DNA: TGCGCCAGCAGCCAAGAGTACTACTACACCTTC
CDR3 protein: CASSQEYYYTF
CDR3 length: 11
clone size: -
V gene: TRBV4-1
D gene: -
J gene: TRBJ1-2

CDR3 DNA: TGCAGTGCTAGAGATTGGACTAGCGGGAACACCGGGGAGCTGTTTTTT
CDR3 protein: CSARDWTSGNTGELFF
CDR3 length: 16
clone size: -
V gene: TRBV20-1
D gene: TRBD2
J gene: TRBJ2-2

CDR3 DNA: TGTGCCAGCAGTCTCTGGGACAGCCCGAACACTGAAGCTTTCTTT
CDR3 protein: CASSLWDSPNTEAFF
CDR3 length: 15
clone size: few
V gene: TRBV12-3/TRBV12-4
D gene: TRBD1
J gene: TRBJ1-1

CDR3 DNA: TGTGCCAGCAGCCGAGGGACCGTCGAAAAACTGTTTTTT
CDR3 protein: CASSRGTVEKLFF
CDR3 length: 13
clone size: -
V gene: TRBV3-1
D gene: -
J gene: TRBJ1-4

CDR3 DNA: TGCGCCAGCAGCCAAGATCCGGCAGGAACAAGCATAGATACGCAGTATTTT
CDR3 protein: CASSQDPAGTSIDTQYF
CDR3 length: 17
clone size: -
V gene: TRBV4-3
D gene: -
J gene: TRBJ2-3

CDR3 DNA: TGTGCCAGCAGCTTAGTACAGGGGAGCGGGGAGCTGTTTTTT
CDR3 protein: CASSLVQGSGELFF
CDR3 length: 14
clone size: -
V gene: TRBV7-7
D gene: TRBD1
J gene: TRBJ2-2

CDR3 DNA: TGTGCCAGCAGACTGACGGCGAACACTGAAGCTTTCTTT
CDR3 protein: CASRLTANTEAFF
CDR3 length: 13
clone size: -
V gene: TRBV7-2
D gene: -
J gene: TRBJ1-1

CDR3 DNA: TGCGCCAGCAGCCGGACTAGCGGAGATGCTAGCACAGATACGCAGTATTTT
CDR3 protein: CASSRTSGDASTDTQYF
CDR3 length: 17
clone size: -
V gene: TRBV5-1
D gene: TRBD2
J gene: TRBJ2-3

CDR3 DNA: TGTGCCAGCAGCCTGGAACCGGGACTAGCGGGATTATTACACAATGAGCAGTTCTTC
CDR3 protein: CASSLEPGLAGLLHNEQFF
CDR3 length: 19
clone size: -
V gene: TRBV7-3
D gene: TRBD2
J gene: TRBJ2-1

CDR3 DNA: TGTGCCAGCACCAGGACAGGGTATTCACCCCTCCACTTT
CDR3 protein: CASTRTGYSPLHF
CDR3 length: 13
clone size: few
V gene: TRBV28
D gene: TRBD1
J gene: TRBJ1-6

CDR3 DNA: TGTGCCACCAGTGATTTGGGACTGGGCGATGAGCAGTTCTTC
CDR3 protein: CATSDLGLGDEQFF
CDR3 length: 14
clone size: few
V gene: TRBV24-1
D gene: -
J gene: TRBJ2-1

CDR3 DNA: TGTGCTAGTGGTTTGGTAGGCAGACAGAACACTGAAGCTTTCTTT
CDR3 protein: CASGLVGRQNTEAFF
CDR3 length: 15
clone size: -
V gene: TRBV12-5
D gene: -
J gene: TRBJ1-1

CDR3 DNA: TGTGCCAGCAGCCAATACCAGGGTCAAAGGGAGCAGTACTTC
CDR3 protein: CASSQYQGQREQYF
CDR3 length: 14
clone size: few
V gene: TRBV14
D gene: -
J gene: TRBJ2-7

CDR3 DNA: TGTGCCAGCAGCTACGGGACAAGCGTTAATGAAAAACTGTTTTTT
CDR3 protein: CASSYGTSVNEKLFF
CDR3 length: 15
clone size: few
V gene: TRBV7-9
D gene: -
J gene: TRBJ1-4

CDR3 DNA: TGTGCCACCGAGTCTCGCGGCTACACCTTC
CDR3 protein: CATESRGYTF
CDR3 length: 10
clone size: few
V gene: TRBV6-4
D gene: -
J gene: TRBJ1-2

CDR3 DNA: TGTGCCAGCAGCTTAGGGTCTAGCCGCAGCACAGATACGCAGTATTTT
CDR3 protein: CASSLGSSRSTDTQYF
CDR3 length: 16
clone size: -
V gene: TRBV7-3
D gene: -
J gene: TRBJ2-3

CDR3 DNA: TGTGCCACCAGTGATCGCGGGTCTCATCATTTT
CDR3 protein: CATSDRGSHHF
CDR3 length: 11
clone size: few
V gene: TRBV24-1
D gene: -
J gene: TRBJ1-5

CDR3 DNA: TGCAGCGTTGAGACTAGCACAGATACGCAGTATTTT
CDR3 protein: CSVETSTDTQYF
CDR3 length: 12
clone size: few
V gene: TRBV29-1
D gene: -
J gene: TRBJ2-3

CDR3 DNA: TGTGCCATCAGTGAGGCGGCGGGAGCCTCACCCAAAAACATTCAGTACTTC
CDR3 protein: CAISEAAGASPKNIQYF
CDR3 length: 17
clone size: -
V gene: TRBV10-3
D gene: TRBD2
J gene: TRBJ2-4

CDR3 DNA: TGTGCCACCAGTGATTCAAGGACAGGGGGGCAGTTCTTC
CDR3 protein: CATSDSRTGGQFF
CDR3 length: 13
clone size: few
V gene: TRBV24-1
D gene: TRBD1
J gene: TRBJ2-1

CDR3 DNA: TGTGCCAGCAGTGAGGGGGACTCCTACGAGCAGTACTTC
CDR3 protein: CASSEGDSYEQYF
CDR3 length: 13
clone size: -
V gene: TRBV25-1
D gene: -
J gene: TRBJ2-7

CDR3 DNA: TGCAGTGCTAGAGATGGGACAGGGCGGTACGAGCAGTACTTC
CDR3 protein: CSARDGTGRYEQYF
CDR3 length: 14
clone size: few
V gene: TRBV20-1
D gene: TRBD1
J gene: TRBJ2-7

CDR3 DNA: TGTGCCATCAGTGGCGTAGGCAGACAAAACATTCAGTACTTC
CDR3 protein: CAISGVGRQNIQYF
CDR3 length: 14
clone size: few
V gene: TRBV10-3
D gene: -
J gene: TRBJ2-4

CDR3 DNA: TGTGCCAGCAGCTTAGTGGGAGGGTATAATCAAGATACGCAGTATTTT
CDR3 protein: CASSLVGGYNQDTQYF
CDR3 length: 16
clone size: few
V gene: TRBV11-2
D gene: TRBD2
J gene: TRBJ2-3

CDR3 DNA: TGTGCCAGCAGCGTATCCGGGACAGACACCTATGGCTACACCTTC
CDR3 protein: CASSVSGTDTYGYTF
CDR3 length: 15
clone size: few
V gene: TRBV11-2
D gene: TRBD1
J gene: TRBJ1-2

CDR3 DNA: TGTGCCAGCAGTGGGGTTAATGAAAAACTGTTTTTT
CDR3 protein: CASSGVNEKLFF
CDR3 length: 12
clone size: -
V gene: TRBV25-1
D gene: -
J gene: TRBJ1-4

CDR3 DNA: TGCGCCAGCAGCTTCACAGCAGCCAGCGCTTACAATGAGCAGTTCTTC
CDR3 protein: CASSFTAASAYNEQFF
CDR3 length: 16
clone size: few
V gene: TRBV5-1
D gene: -
J gene: TRBJ2-1

CDR3 DNA: TGCGCCAGCAGCTTGGGCAGGGGGAGTGGAGAAAAACTGTTTTTT
CDR3 protein: CASSLGRGSGEKLFF
CDR3 length: 15
clone size: -
V gene: TRBV5-1
D gene: TRBD1
J gene: TRBJ1-4

CDR3 DNA: TGCAGTGCTAGGCCTATAGCGGGAGTAACCTACAATGAGCAGTTCTTC
CDR3 protein: CSARPIAGVTYNEQFF
CDR3 length: 16
clone size: -
V gene: TRBV20-1
D gene: TRBD2
J gene: TRBJ2-1